Below are 6 T cell receptor beta chains sequenced from a single sample in a study of blood T cells in healthy people across ages. Primers used in a second PCR of roughly 6 to 11 cycles were a sample-barcoded 5' primer and a J-beta primer mix. TCRdb ran MiXCR on the 5' RACE reads and lists one entry per CDR3 protein. The sample holds some 1 million distinct CDR3 sequences, under 45% seen once. Input material: blood. These receptors originate from a woman aged 55-69 years in good health.

J is TRBJ2-3 and V is TRBV3-1; TRBD2 matches 8 bases. Germline V gives CDR1 LGHDT, CDR2 YNNKEL (reference sequence). V lost 1 base to trimming and J lost 3 bases; unmatched junction nucleotides: 12. The CDR3 sequence is 18 residues long. Written as DNA, the CDR3 is TGTGCCAGCAGCCAAGGAGAAAAGGGCGGGAGGATGACAGATACGCAGTATTTT. Residues: CASSQGEKGGRMTDTQYF.

The chain couples TRBV18 to TRBJ2-6; D perhaps matches TRBD1 (6 bases). The germline CDR1 and CDR2 sequences are KGHSH and LQKENI. Between the trimmed V and J ends, which lost 4 bases and 2 bases, there was a span of 9 bases. This CDR3 is built from 15 residues. CDR3 amino acids: CASSHRDAGANVLTF. As DNA, the CDR3 is TGTGCCAGCTCACACAGGGACGCTGGGGCCAACGTCCTGACTTTC.

The chain uses TRBV20-1 and TRBJ2-7, with a possible D match to TRBD1 (6 bases). The last part of the DNA fits TRBJ2-5 better; the J call may be wrong. Germline values: CDR1 DFQATT, CDR2 SNEGSKA (reference sequence). The CDR3 totals 13 residues. The CDR3 DNA is TGCAGTGCCCCGCAACAGGGCATTGAGACCCAGTACTTC. Amino acid sequence: CSAPQQGIETQYF.

In this sample, this clonotype turned up a few times. The rearrangement joins TRBV3-1 to TRBJ2-1, with 12 nucleotides matching TRBD2. The CDR3 extends over 17 amino acids. Germline CDR1 reads LGHDT; CDR2 reads YNNKEL (reference sequence). Unmatched junction bases numbered 4, after V lost 0 bases and J lost 4 bases. The CDR3 DNA follows: TGTGCCAGCAGCCAAGATCTAGCGGGAGGGCCTTACAATGAGCAGTTCTTC. Translating gives CASSQDLAGGPYNEQFF.

CDR3 coding DNA: TGTGCCAGCAGTGAAGCAGGGAGGAGCAATCAGCCCCAGCATTTT. It specifies CASSEAGRSNQPQHF. The rearrangement uses TRBV6-1 and TRBJ1-5, with no clear D. This CDR3 is 15 amino acids long. Germline V gene data show CDR1 as MNHNS and CDR2 as SASEGT. Trimming took 0 bases from V and 1 from J, leaving 7 bases between them.

The chain carries TRBV29-1 and TRBJ2-1; 11 positions agree with TRBD2. CDR1 is SQVTM and CDR2 is ANQGSEA in the germline V gene. J gave up 1 base and V 4 bases, and 9 bases lay outside the gene matches. The CDR3 runs 17 residues. CDR3 sequence: CSVVGTSGFISYNEQFF. The CDR3 nucleotides are TGCAGCGTTGTTGGGACTAGCGGATTTATTTCCTACAATGAGCAGTTCTTC.